This TCR beta chain stems from a study of shared clonotypes between healthy human individuals. This clone was detected only once. TCRdb's copy holds only in-frame clones and misses some; the assay was immunoSEQ multiplex PCR. Here the sample spans approximately 1.5 million clones, approximately 98.5% being singletons. The V end lost 0 bases, the J end lost 5 bases, and 6 bases lay between the germline ends. This CDR3 has 13 amino acids. In germline, CDR1 is SGHRS, CDR2 YFSETQ. Sequencing was performed on naive CD4+ T cells sorted from blood. This sample's subset: CD45RA+ positively selected. The sequence was obtained from a man aged 25 to 40 in good health. V is TRBV5-1 and J is TRBJ2-1; possible D gene TRBD2, 5 bases. The CDR3 protein is CASSLGENNEQFF. In DNA, the CDR3 is TGCGCCAGCAGCTTGGGGGAGAACAATGAGCAGTTCTTC.